Sequencing of this TCR beta chain was carried out in a study of blood T cell repertoires in COVID-19. Study as a whole: Sites in the United States, Italy and Spain provided acute and convalescent COVID-19 samples.

Enrolled during active infection, Seattle patients were then followed longitudinally. Original processing methods: Nucleated cell number was recorded as an estimate derived from reference gene primer amplification. Produced via immunoSEQ multiplex PCR; TCRdb's table is partial and in-frame only. V, J and clone size derive from that table, while D and trimming were established from the DNA sequence. In the table there are fewer than 250,000 clones, around four fifths of which are singletons. Trimming took 3 bases from V and 5 from J; bases not matched to a gene: 5. CDR3 length: 15 amino acids. Per the germline V gene, CDR1 is KGHDR and CDR2 is SFDVKD.

The TCR comes from a woman older than 75 with COVID-19, enrolled during active disease. The chain couples TRBV24-1 to TRBJ1-1; 10 bases match TRBD1. Sequencing used peripheral blood. CDR3 sequence reads: CATSDGDRGNTEAFF. Here the CDR3 DNA reads TGTGCCACCAGTGATGGGGACAGGGGAAATACTGAAGCTTTCTTT.